These 11 T cell receptor beta chains came from one sample sequenced in a study of cytomegalovirus exposure and HLA in healthy donors. Primers included in the PCR were 60 Vbeta and 13 Jbeta primers. Here immunoSEQ multiplex PCR was the method, and the copy in TCRdb shows in-frame clones only, minus some. The sample yields about 77,000 clones, 75% to 85% seen once. Sequenced: PBMCs. Receptors were obtained from a middle-aged man in good health and CMV-seronegative.

The V gene is TRBV5-1, the J gene TRBJ2-1, with a tentative D call TRBD2 (5 bases). Trimming left V 0 bases short and J 2 bases short, with 6 bases between. The CDR3 has 14 residues. Germline assignment: CDR1 SGHRS and CDR2 YFSETQ. The CDR3: CASSLDGTYNEQFF. The CDR3 coding sequence is TGCGCCAGCAGCTTGGACGGGACCTACAATGAGCAGTTCTTC. Complete variable domain (other parts from reference TRBV5-1 and TRBJ2-1): KAGVTQTPRYLIKTRGQQVTLSCSPISGHRSVSWYQQTPGQGLQFLFEYFSETQRNKGNFPGRFSGRQFSNSRSEMNVSTLELGDSALYLCASSLDGTYNEQFFGPGTRLTVL.

The chain has TRBV7-3 and TRBJ2-1; tentative D call: TRBD1 (5 bases). This CDR3 has 13 residues. V lost 3 bases to trimming and J lost 5 bases, with 8 bases between them. Germline V gives CDR1 SGHTA, CDR2 FQGTGA. The CDR3 sequence: CASSLDINNEQFF. Written as DNA, the CDR3 is TGTGCCAGCAGCTTGGACATAAACAATGAGCAGTTCTTC.

The gene calls are TRBV6-1 and TRBJ2-5; 12 bases line up with TRBD2. The CDR3 spans 17 residues. After removal of 4 bases from V and 4 bases from J, the junction contained 10 bases not matched to a gene. Germline V gives CDR1 MNHNS, CDR2 SASEGT. CDR3 DNA: TGTGCCAGCAGTGGAAGGGGGCTAGCGGGGGGGATAGAGACCCAGTACTTC. It translates to CASSGRGLAGGIETQYF.

The chain recombines TRBV6-5 with TRBJ1-3, with D tentatively TRBD1 (6 bases). Trimming pared 2 bases from V and 5 bases from J, leaving 10 bases between. This CDR3 comprises 14 residues. CDR1 is MNHEY and CDR2 is SVGAGI in the germline V gene. The chain's CDR3 is CASSYVGARNTIYF. The CDR3 DNA reads as TGTGCCAGCAGTTACGTGGGGGCGCGAAACACCATATATTTT.

Written as DNA, the CDR3 is TGTGCCAGTAGTATCTCGGGGGACCCTCTTGAGCAGTACTTC. Encoded protein: CASSISGDPLEQYF. The chain couples TRBV19 to TRBJ2-7; TRBD2 is a possible D gene (6 bases). The germline V gene has CDR1 LNHDA and CDR2 SQIVND (reference sequence). V shed 3 bases and J shed 7 bases, with 16 bases lying between them. The CDR3 has 14 residues.

This clone appeared a few times. The V call is TRBV5-6, the J call TRBJ1-1; 7 nucleotides line up with TRBD1. Germline values: CDR1 SGHDT, CDR2 YYEEEE. This CDR3 has 13 residues. V gave up 4 bases and J gave up 6 bases; unmatched junction bases: 6. CDR3: CASSRQGVAEAFF. The CDR3 DNA sequence: TGTGCCAGCAGCCGACAGGGTGTCGCTGAAGCTTTCTTT.

The chain joins TRBV30 to TRBJ1-6, with TRBD1 matching 7 bases. The CDR3 spans 15 residues. The trim removed 0 bases at V and 10 bases at J, leaving 9 bases unmatched. Germline lookup yields CDR1 GTSNPN and CDR2 SVGIG (reference sequence). Written as DNA, the CDR3 is TGTGCCTGGAGTGTAGTTGGGACAGCCGGGTCACCCCTCCACTTT. Its translation is CAWSVVGTAGSPLHF.

V usage is TRBV4-1 and J usage is TRBJ1-2; 9 bases map to TRBD1. The trim removed 2 bases at V and 8 bases at J, leaving 12 bases unmatched. Germline-derived CDR1 and CDR2 are MGHRA and YSYEKL. The CDR3 runs to 16 residues. The CDR3 loop reads CASSQSLGQGQRGYTF. CDR3 sequence (DNA): TGCGCCAGCAGCCAATCCCTTGGACAGGGGCAACGAGGCTACACCTTC.

The chain employs TRBV5-6 and TRBJ1-4; 7 bases are shared with TRBD1. CDR1 is SGHDT and CDR2 is YYEEEE in the germline V gene. V dropped 4 bases and J dropped 8; count of bases not matched to a gene: 17. This CDR3 has 17 residues. CDR3 sequence (DNA): TGTGCCAGCAGCCCGTCTTATACAGGGGCTTACCACGAAAAACTGTTTTTT. Protein: CASSPSYTGAYHEKLFF.

The chain recombines TRBV5-4 with TRBJ2-1; 14 bases are shared with TRBD2. Germline CDR1 is SGHNT and CDR2 is YYREEE (reference sequence). The CDR3 runs to 18 residues. V lost 0 bases, J lost 5 bases, and 7 bases stayed unmatched. The CDR3 reads CASSLASGLAGGNNEQFF. CDR3 DNA sequence: TGTGCCAGCAGCTTGGCCTCCGGACTAGCGGGGGGCAACAATGAGCAGTTCTTC.

The rearrangement links TRBV14 to TRBJ2-3; D may be TRBD1 (5 bases). The ends were cut back, 4 bases at V and 0 bases at J, with 11 bases in the middle. Per the germline V gene, CDR1 is SGHDN and CDR2 is FVKESK. The CDR3 has 15 residues. CDR3 sequence reads: CASSPGDSSTDTQYF. CDR3 DNA: TGTGCCAGCAGCCCAGGAGACAGTAGCACAGATACGCAGTATTTT. Variable domain in full (rest from reference TRBV14 and TRBJ2-3): EAGVTQFPSHSVIEKGQTVTLRCDPISGHDNLYWYRRVMGKEIKFLLHFVKESKQDESGMPNNRFLAERTGGTYSTLKVQPAELEDSGVYFCASSPGDSSTDTQYFGPGTRLTVL.